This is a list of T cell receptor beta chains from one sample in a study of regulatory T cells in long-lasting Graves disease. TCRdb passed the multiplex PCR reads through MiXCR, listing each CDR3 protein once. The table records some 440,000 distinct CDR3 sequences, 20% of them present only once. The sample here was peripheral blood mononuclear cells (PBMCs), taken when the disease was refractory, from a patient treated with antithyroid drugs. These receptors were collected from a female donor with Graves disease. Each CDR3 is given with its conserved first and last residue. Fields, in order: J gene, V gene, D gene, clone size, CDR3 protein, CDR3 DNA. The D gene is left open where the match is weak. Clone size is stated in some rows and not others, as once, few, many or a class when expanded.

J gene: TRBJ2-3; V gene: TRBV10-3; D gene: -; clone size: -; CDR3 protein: CAISESGGDTQYF; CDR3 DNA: TGTGCCATCAGTGAGTCCGGCGGGGATACGCAGTATTTT
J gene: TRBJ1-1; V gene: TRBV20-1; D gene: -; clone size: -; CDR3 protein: CSARGGNTEAFF; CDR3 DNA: TGCAGTGCTAGAGGGGGGAACACTGAAGCTTTCTTT
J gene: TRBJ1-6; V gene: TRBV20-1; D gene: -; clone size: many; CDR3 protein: CSARQGENSPLHF; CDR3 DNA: TGCAGTGCTAGACAGGGAGAGAATTCACCCCTCCACTTT
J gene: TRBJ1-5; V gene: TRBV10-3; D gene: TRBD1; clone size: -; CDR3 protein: CAIRRQGGNQPQHF; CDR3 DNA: TGTGCCATCAGGAGACAGGGTGGCAATCAGCCCCAGCATTTT
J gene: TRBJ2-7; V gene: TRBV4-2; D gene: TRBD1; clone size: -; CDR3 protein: CASSQAPLPGQGNHEQYF; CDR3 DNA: TGTGCCAGCAGCCAAGCTCCCCTCCCCGGACAGGGGAACCACGAGCAGTACTTC
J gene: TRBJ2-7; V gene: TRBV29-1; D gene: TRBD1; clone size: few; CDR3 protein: CSVELRQGRYEQYF; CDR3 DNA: TGCAGCGTTGAACTGCGACAGGGGCGGTACGAGCAGTACTTC
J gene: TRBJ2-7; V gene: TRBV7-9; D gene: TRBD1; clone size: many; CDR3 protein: CASSLAGRGPYEQYF; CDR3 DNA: TGTGCCAGCAGCTTAGCGGGCAGGGGGCCCTACGAGCAGTACTTC
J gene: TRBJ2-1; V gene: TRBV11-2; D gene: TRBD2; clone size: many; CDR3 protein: CASSLVGRTSGEQFF; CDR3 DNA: TGTGCCAGCAGCTTAGTAGGGAGGACTAGTGGTGAGCAGTTCTTC
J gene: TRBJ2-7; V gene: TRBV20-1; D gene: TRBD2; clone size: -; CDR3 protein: CSALGGSGSHEQYF; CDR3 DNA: TGCAGTGCCCTCGGCGGGAGCGGGAGTCACGAGCAGTACTTC
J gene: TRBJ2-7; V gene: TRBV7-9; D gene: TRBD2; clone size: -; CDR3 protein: CASSLGGGTEQYF; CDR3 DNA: TGTGCCAGCAGTTTGGGGGGGGGAACGGAGCAGTACTTC
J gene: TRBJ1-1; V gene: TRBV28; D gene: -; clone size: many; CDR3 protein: CASSPYMNTEAFF; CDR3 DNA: TGTGCCAGCAGTCCCTACATGAACACTGAAGCTTTCTTT
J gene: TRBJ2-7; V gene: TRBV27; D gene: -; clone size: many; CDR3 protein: CASRPTDSTYEQYF; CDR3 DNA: TGTGCCAGCAGACCCACGGACAGCACCTACGAGCAGTACTTC
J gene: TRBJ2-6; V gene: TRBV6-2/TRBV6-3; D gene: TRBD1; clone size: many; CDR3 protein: CASSQTGAAGANVLTF; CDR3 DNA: TGTGCCAGCAGCCAAACAGGGGCTGCTGGGGCCAACGTCCTGACTTTC
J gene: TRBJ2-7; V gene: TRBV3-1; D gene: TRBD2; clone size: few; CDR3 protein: CASSRTWEGYEQYF; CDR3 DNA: TGTGCCAGCAGCCGGACGTGGGAGGGCTACGAGCAGTACTTC
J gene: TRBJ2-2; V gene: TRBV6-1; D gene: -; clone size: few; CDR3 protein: CASSSTRTGELFF; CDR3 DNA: TGTGCCAGCAGCAGCACTCGTACCGGGGAGCTGTTTTTT
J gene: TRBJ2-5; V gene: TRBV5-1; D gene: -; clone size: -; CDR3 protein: CASSLDGTAGETQYF; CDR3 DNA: TGCGCCAGCAGCTTGGATGGGACCGCAGGGGAGACCCAGTACTTC
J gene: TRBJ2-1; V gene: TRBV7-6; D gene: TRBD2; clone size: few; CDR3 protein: CASSPMAASGSYNEQFF; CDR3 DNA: TGTGCCAGCAGCCCAATGGCGGCTAGCGGGAGCTACAATGAGCAGTTCTTC
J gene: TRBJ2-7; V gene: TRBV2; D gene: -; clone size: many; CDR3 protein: CASRELGGQYF; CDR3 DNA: TGTGCCAGCAGAGAACTAGGGGGGCAGTACTTC
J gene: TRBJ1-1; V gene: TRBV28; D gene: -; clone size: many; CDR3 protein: CASSETGVDTEAFF; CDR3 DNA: TGTGCCAGCAGTGAGACGGGGGTTGACACTGAAGCTTTCTTT
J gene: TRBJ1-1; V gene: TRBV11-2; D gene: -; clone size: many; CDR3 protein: CASSRWSTEAFF; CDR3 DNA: TGTGCCAGCAGCCGATGGAGTACTGAAGCTTTCTTT
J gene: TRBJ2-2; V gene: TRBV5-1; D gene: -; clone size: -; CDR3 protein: CASSSPVLDNQYTGELFF; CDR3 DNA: TGCGCCAGCAGCTCTCCTGTACTAGACAACCAGTACACCGGGGAGCTGTTTTTT
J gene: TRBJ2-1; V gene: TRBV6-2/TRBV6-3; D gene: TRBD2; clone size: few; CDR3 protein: CASTHSRSGSSENEQFF; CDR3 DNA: TGTGCCAGCACGCACTCCAGGAGCGGGAGCTCGGAAAATGAGCAGTTCTTC
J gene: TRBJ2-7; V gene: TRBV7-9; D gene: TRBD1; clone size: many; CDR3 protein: CASSPDQGENYEQYF; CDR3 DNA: TGTGCCAGCAGCCCCGATCAGGGGGAGAATTACGAGCAGTACTTC
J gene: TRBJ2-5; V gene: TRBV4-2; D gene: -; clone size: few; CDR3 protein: CASSTRLGRFQETQYF; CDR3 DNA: TGTGCCAGCAGCACACGACTAGGGAGATTTCAAGAGACCCAGTACTTC
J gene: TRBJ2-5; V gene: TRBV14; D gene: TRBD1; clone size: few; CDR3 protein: CASSPPPPGQQETQYF; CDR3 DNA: TGTGCCAGCAGCCCCCCCCCCCCGGGACAGCAAGAGACCCAGTACTTC
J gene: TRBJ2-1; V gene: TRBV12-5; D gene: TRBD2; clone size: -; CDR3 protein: CASGFLAGGYNEQFF; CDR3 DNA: TGTGCTAGTGGTTTTTTAGCGGGAGGGTACAATGAGCAGTTCTTC
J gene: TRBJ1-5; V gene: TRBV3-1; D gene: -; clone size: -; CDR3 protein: CASSQDLGIGPQHF; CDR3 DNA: TGTGCCAGCAGCCAAGATCTGGGGATCGGGCCCCAGCATTTT
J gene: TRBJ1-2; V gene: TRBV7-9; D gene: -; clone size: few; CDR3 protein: CASSLVGLDILGYGYTF; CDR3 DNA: TGTGCCAGCAGCTTAGTAGGTCTCGACATCCTGGGGTATGGCTACACCTTC
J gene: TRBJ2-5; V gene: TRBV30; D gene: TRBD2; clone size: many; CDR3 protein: CAWSLAGETQYF; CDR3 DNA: TGTGCCTGGAGTTTAGCGGGAGAGACCCAGTACTTC
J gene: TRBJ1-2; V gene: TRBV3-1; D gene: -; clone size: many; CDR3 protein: CASSQGGLGNYGYTF; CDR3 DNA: TGTGCCAGCAGCCAAGGGGGGCTGGGGAACTATGGCTACACCTTC
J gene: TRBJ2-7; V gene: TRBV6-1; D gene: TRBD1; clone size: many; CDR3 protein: CASTSGTGGEQYF; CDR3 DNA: TGTGCCAGCACCTCCGGGACAGGGGGCGAGCAGTACTTC
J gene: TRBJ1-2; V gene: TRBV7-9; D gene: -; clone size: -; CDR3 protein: CGSSTDSNLGGYTF; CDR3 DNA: TGTGGCAGCAGCACGGACTCGAATCTCGGGGGCTACACCTTC
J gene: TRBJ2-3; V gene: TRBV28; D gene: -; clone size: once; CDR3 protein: CASSLYISGVDTQYF; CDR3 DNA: TGTGCCAGCAGTTTATACATCTCGGGTGTAGATACGCAGTATTTT
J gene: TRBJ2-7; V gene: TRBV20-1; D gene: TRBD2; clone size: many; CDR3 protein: CSARSSGNAYEQYF; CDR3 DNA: TGCAGTGCCCGCTCTAGCGGGAACGCCTACGAGCAGTACTTC
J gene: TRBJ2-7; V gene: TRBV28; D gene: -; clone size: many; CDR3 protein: CASSFIGTKGEQYF; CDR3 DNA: TGTGCCAGCAGTTTTATTGGGACCAAGGGGGAGCAGTACTTC
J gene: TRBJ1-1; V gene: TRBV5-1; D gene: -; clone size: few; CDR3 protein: CASRFDGISEAFF; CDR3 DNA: TGCGCCAGCAGATTCGACGGCATCTCTGAAGCTTTCTTT
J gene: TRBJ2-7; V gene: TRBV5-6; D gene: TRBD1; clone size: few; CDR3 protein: CASTGSGTGFYEQYF; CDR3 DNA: TGTGCCAGCACCGGGAGTGGGACAGGGTTCTACGAGCAGTACTTC
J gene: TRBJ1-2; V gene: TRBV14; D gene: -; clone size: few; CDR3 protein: CASSQVQRIYTF; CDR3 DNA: TGTGCCAGCAGCCAAGTTCAACGGATCTACACCTTC
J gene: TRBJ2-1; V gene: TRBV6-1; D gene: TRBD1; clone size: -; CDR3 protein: CASSEMTGAYNEQFF; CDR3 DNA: TGTGCCAGCAGTGAAATGACAGGGGCGTACAATGAGCAGTTCTTC
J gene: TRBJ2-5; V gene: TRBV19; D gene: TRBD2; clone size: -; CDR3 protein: CASSPTSGSSRETQYF; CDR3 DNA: TGTGCCAGTAGTCCGACTAGCGGGAGCTCTCGGGAGACCCAGTACTTC
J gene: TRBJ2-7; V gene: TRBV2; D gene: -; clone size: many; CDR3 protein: CASDLRDFTYEQYF; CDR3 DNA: TGTGCCAGCGACCTTCGGGACTTTACCTACGAGCAGTACTTC
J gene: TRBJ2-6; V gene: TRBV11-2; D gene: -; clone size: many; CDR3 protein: CASSWRTGSGANVLTF; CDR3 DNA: TGTGCCAGCAGCTGGCGGACGGGCTCTGGGGCCAACGTCCTGACTTTC
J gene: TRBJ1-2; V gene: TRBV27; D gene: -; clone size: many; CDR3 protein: CASKPQTRNYGYTF; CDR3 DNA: TGTGCCAGCAAACCACAAACCCGGAACTATGGCTACACCTTC
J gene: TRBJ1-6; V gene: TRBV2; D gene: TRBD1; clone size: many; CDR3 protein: CASSAGTENSPLHF; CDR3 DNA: TGTGCCAGCAGTGCCGGGACAGAGAATTCACCCCTCCACTTT
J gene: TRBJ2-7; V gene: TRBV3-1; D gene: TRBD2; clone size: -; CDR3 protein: CASSQGASGSREQYF; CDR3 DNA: TGTGCCAGCAGCCAAGGGGCTAGCGGGAGCCGCGAGCAGTACTTC
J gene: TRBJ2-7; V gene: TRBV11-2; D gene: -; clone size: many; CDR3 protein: CASSLDRRQEQYF; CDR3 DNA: TGTGCCAGCAGCTTAGATCGAAGGCAGGAGCAGTACTTC
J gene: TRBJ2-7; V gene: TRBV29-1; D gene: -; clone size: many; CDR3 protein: CSVEDRERAGYTYEQYF; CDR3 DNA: TGCAGCGTTGAAGATCGGGAGCGTGCGGGATATACCTACGAGCAGTACTTC
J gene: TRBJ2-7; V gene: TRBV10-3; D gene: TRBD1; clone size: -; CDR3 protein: CAISEPFRRGRGLNEQYF; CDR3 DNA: TGTGCCATCAGTGAGCCGTTTCGCCGGGGCAGGGGGTTGAACGAGCAGTACTTC
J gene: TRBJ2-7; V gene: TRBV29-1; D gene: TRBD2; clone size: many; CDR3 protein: CSVERQASGSEQYF; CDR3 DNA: TGCAGCGTTGAAAGACAGGCCAGCGGGAGCGAGCAGTACTTC
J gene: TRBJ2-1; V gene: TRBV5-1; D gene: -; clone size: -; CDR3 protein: CASSLDRNNEQFF; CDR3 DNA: TGCGCCAGCAGCTTGGACAGGAACAATGAGCAGTTCTTC
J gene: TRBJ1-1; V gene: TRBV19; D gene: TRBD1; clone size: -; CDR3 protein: CASEYAGGTEAFF; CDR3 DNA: TGTGCCAGTGAGTATGCAGGGGGCACTGAAGCTTTCTTT
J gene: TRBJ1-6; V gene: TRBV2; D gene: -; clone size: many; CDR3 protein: CASRVQGPKPLHF; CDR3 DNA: TGTGCCAGCAGGGTTCAGGGACCCAAACCCCTCCACTTT
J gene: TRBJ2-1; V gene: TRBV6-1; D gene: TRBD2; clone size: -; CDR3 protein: CATSGGGYNEQFF; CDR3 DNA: TGTGCCACCTCGGGAGGAGGATACAATGAGCAGTTCTTC
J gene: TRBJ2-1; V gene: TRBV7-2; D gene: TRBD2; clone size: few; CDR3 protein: CASSWTSASYNEQFF; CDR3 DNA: TGTGCCAGCAGCTGGACTAGCGCCTCCTACAATGAGCAGTTCTTC